Below, 7 T cell receptor beta chains from the same sample are listed, as sequenced in a study of blood T cell repertoires in COVID-19. Some clones are missing from TCRdb's copy, which holds only in-frame ones; the method was immunoSEQ multiplex PCR. The repertoire includes 90,000 to 150,000 clones, approximately 85% of them detected once, and approximately 10% sits in the top ten. The sequencing input was peripheral blood. The receptors were gathered from an elderly man with acute or convalescent COVID-19.

The table lists this clone with a few counts. J is TRBJ2-1 and V is TRBV7-8; 11 positions match TRBD2. CDR1 and CDR2 (germline): SGHVS, FQNEAQ. This CDR3 comprises 15 residues. J gave up 2 bases and V 6 bases, and 3 bases lay outside the gene matches. The CDR3 loop reads CASSLAGGTYNEQFF. The DNA of the CDR3 is TGTGCCAGCAGTCTAGCGGGAGGAACCTACAATGAGCAGTTCTTC. Together with reference TRBV7-8 and TRBJ2-1, the CDR3 gives the full variable domain: GAGVSQSPRYKVAKRGQDVALRCDPISGHVSLFWYQQALGQGPEFLTYFQNEAQLDKSGLPSDRFFAERPEGSVSTLKIQRTQQEDSAVYLCASSLAGGTYNEQFFGPGTRLTVL.

The chain has TRBV11-2 and TRBJ1-2; D call uncertain. Trimming took off 0 bases at V and 0 bases at J, with 8 bases between the two ends. The germline gives CDR1 SGHAT, CDR2 FQNNGV. The length of the CDR3 is 15 residues. For the CDR3, the DNA is TGTGCCAGCAGCTTAGATCGGGTGGCTAACTATGGCTACACCTTC. Its protein product is CASSLDRVANYGYTF.

The chain is built from TRBV5-1 and TRBJ2-1; D is uncertain. This CDR3 region has 13 residues. Trimming cost V 0 bases and J 5 bases, with 6 bases left between them. Germline V CDR1 and CDR2: SGHRS, YFSETQ. CDR3 DNA sequence: TGCGCCAGCAGCTTGGGATCAGACAATGAGCAGTTCTTC. Its protein product is CASSLGSDNEQFF.

The chain recombines TRBV5-8 with TRBJ2-7; TRBD1 matches 9 bases. V gave up 6 bases and J gave up 2 bases; unmatched junction bases: 9. This CDR3 contains 15 residues. The germline gives CDR1 SGHTS, CDR2 YDEGEE. The CDR3 sequence is CASTLQGQGAYEQYF. CDR3 sequence (DNA): TGTGCCAGCACCTTACAGGGACAGGGCGCCTACGAGCAGTACTTC.

The gene calls are TRBV11-2 and TRBJ1-2; the D is unclear. CDR3 length: 15 amino acids. Trimming took off 1 base at V and 0 bases at J, with 9 bases between the two ends. The germline V gene has CDR1 SGHAT and CDR2 FQNNGV. The DNA for the CDR3 is TGTGCCAGCAGCTTAGCTTCCAGGACTAACTATGGCTACACCTTC. This encodes CASSLASRTNYGYTF.

This chain joins TRBV28 and TRBJ1-1, with a possible D match to TRBD1 (6 bases). CDR1 is MDHEN and CDR2 is SYDVKM in the germline V gene. The CDR3 runs 14 residues. The V gene lost 2 bases and the J gene lost 4 bases, with 11 bases spanning the gap. This CDR3 reads CASSLPTGFTEAFF. The DNA of the CDR3 is TGTGCCAGCAGTTTACCTACAGGGTTCACTGAAGCTTTCTTT.

The V call is TRBV19, the J call TRBJ2-7; D might be TRBD1 (5 bases). Germline CDR1 LNHDA, CDR2 SQIVND (reference sequence). This CDR3 spans 13 amino acids. Trimming took 7 bases from V and 3 from J, leaving 13 bases between them. The CDR3 here is CASKGGQGYEQYF. DNA for the CDR3: TGTGCCAGTAAAGGTGGGCAGGGCTACGAGCAGTACTTC.